This T cell receptor (beta chain) was found in a study of blood T cells in healthy people across ages. About the research overall: With template switching, about one barcoded beta molecule was captured per two T cells.

The CDR3 is 15 residues long. Germline CDR1 LGHNA, CDR2 YNFKEQ. With 8 bases clipped from V and 5 bases from J, the junction kept 13 bases outside the gene matches. Through a sample-barcoded 5' primer and a J-beta primer mix, a second PCR was run for roughly 7 to 11 cycles. Every molecule of cDNA carried a tag from a template-switch adaptor with 12 random nucleotides. TCRdb recomputed calls from the 5' RACE reads with MiXCR, one row per CDR3 protein. The repertoire has 1.5 million to 2 million distinct CDR3 sequences, about 39% of them found once; the top ten carry 20% to 25%. Specimen: blood. The TCR sequence derives from a human donor in good health. This rearrangement joins TRBV4-2 to TRBJ2-3; 7 nucleotides line up with TRBD2. CDR3 protein: CASRLGGISEDTQYF. The CDR3 bases are TGTGCCAGCCGCCTGGGGGGGATATCGGAAGATACGCAGTATTTT.